This T cell receptor beta chain was sequenced during a study of blood T cell repertoires in COVID-19. In the study overall: T cells, B-cell-depleted T cells, or PBMCs provided the cDNA or gDNA that served as material.

The germline V gene has CDR1 SQVTM and CDR2 ANQGSEA. V dropped 3 bases and J dropped 10; count of bases not matched to a gene: 14. This CDR3 is 15 amino acids long. In the authors' methods: Nucleated cell counts were estimated from reference gene primer amplification. Clones were read by immunoSEQ multiplex PCR, and TCRdb kept only the in-frame ones, dropping some. The V and J calls and clone size were taken over from that table, and D and trimming were inferred from the DNA. The repertoire holds over 200,000 clones, with about 90% as singletons. Seattle participants joined during active infection and were tracked over time.

What was sequenced was peripheral blood. The rearrangement joins TRBV29-1 to TRBJ2-1; 8 bases fit TRBD1. This TCR was recovered from a person under 35 with COVID-19, enrolled during active disease. The CDR3 region has the DNA TGCAGCGTTGAGACAGGGGACGCTACTACTTTGGAGCAGTTCTTC. This sequence encodes CSVETGDATTLEQFF.